Shown below are 21 T cell receptor beta chains from a single sample sequenced in a study of early T cells in non-severe SARS-CoV-2 infection. TCRdb passed the 5' RACE reads through MiXCR, listing each CDR3 protein once. The sample records roughly 80,000 distinct CDR3 sequences, roughly 5.7% being singletons. Sequenced material: whole blood. Receptor source: an adult who was a healthcare worker with PCR-confirmed SARS-CoV-2 infection or an uninfected control (not recorded which).

This clonotype came up many times. The chain recombines TRBV24-1 with TRBJ2-3; TRBD1 might be the D (5 bases). CDR3 length equals 16 residues. Germline assignment: CDR1 KGHDR and CDR2 SFDVKD. Trimming stripped 3 bases from V and 6 bases from J, with 18 bases between. As DNA, the CDR3 is TGTGCCACCAGTGATACGACAGCCCAGTTTAGGGATACGCAGTATTTT. Amino acid sequence: CATSDTTAQFRDTQYF.

This chain uses TRBV20-1 with TRBJ2-3, with 7 positions matching TRBD2. CDR1 is DFQATT, CDR2 SNEGSKA, per germline (reference sequence). The trim removed 3 bases at V and 5 bases at J, leaving 5 bases unmatched. The CDR3 extends over 13 amino acids. This chain's CDR3 is CSASRVAGDTQYF. CDR3 DNA: TGCAGTGCTAGTCGAGTAGCGGGAGATACGCAGTATTTT.

There are a few counts of this clonotype. The rearrangement uses TRBV28 and TRBJ2-2, with 7 bases fitting TRBD1. Germline lookup yields CDR1 MDHEN and CDR2 SYDVKM. CDR3 size: 15 residues. Trimming cost V 2 bases and J 3 bases; bases outside gene matches: 3. CDR3 region: CASSLGTVHTGELFF. CDR3 DNA: TGTGCCAGCAGTTTAGGGACAGTCCACACCGGGGAGCTGTTTTTT.

The chain combines TRBV5-4 with TRBJ2-3; D not resolved. This CDR3 is 15 amino acids long. In germline, CDR1 is SGHNT, CDR2 YYREEE (reference sequence). Trimming removed 0 bases from V and 5 bases from J, with 13 bases in between. The CDR3 sequence is CASSLASSRLDTQYF. CDR3 in DNA: TGTGCCAGCAGCTTGGCCAGTTCAAGGTTAGATACGCAGTATTTT. Full variable domain (rest looked up from reference TRBV5-4 and TRBJ2-3): ETGVTQSPTHLIKTRGQQVTLRCSSQSGHNTVSWYQQALGQGPQFIFQYYREEENGRGNFPPRFSGLQFPNYSSELNVNALELDDSALYLCASSLASSRLDTQYFGPGTRLTVL.

The rearrangement uses TRBV6-5 and TRBJ2-7, with TRBD2 matching over 7 bases. Trimming took 6 bases from V and 5 from J; bases not matched to a gene: 10. The CDR3 is made up of 14 amino acids. Germline CDR1 MNHEY, CDR2 SVGAGI. The chain's CDR3 is CASRLPTSAHEQYF. For the CDR3, the DNA is TGTGCCAGCAGACTCCCTACTAGCGCCCACGAGCAGTACTTC.

This clonotype was recorded at least ten times. The CDR3 nucleotides read TGTGCCAGCACCTACTCCCCGAGGAACACTGAAGCTTTCTTT. This codes for CASTYSPRNTEAFF. This chain links TRBV5-6 with TRBJ1-1, with D unclear. Germline V gene lookup returns CDR1 SGHDT and CDR2 YYEEEE. The CDR3 runs 14 residues. V was trimmed by 6 bases and J by 1 base, leaving 13 bases between them.

CDR3 in amino acids: CASSYDGQGYNSPLHF. DNA of the CDR3: TGCGCCAGCAGCTATGACGGACAGGGCTATAATTCACCCCTCCACTTT. This chain joins TRBV5-1 and TRBJ1-6; 8 bases agree with TRBD1. Germline values: CDR1 SGHRS, CDR2 YFSETQ. With V trimmed by 3 bases and J by 3 bases, 5 bases remained unmatched. The CDR3 covers 16 residues.

In its sample, this clonotype was seen a few times. The gene calls are TRBV7-9 and TRBJ1-4; TRBD1 might be the D (6 bases). CDR1 and CDR2 (germline): SEHNR, FQNEAQ (reference sequence). V lost 5 bases and J lost 3, with 13 bases in between. This CDR3 spans 15 amino acids. CDR3 DNA: TGTGCCAGCAGCCCAGGGGTGGGTTCTAATGAAAAACTGTTTTTT. Its protein product is CASSPGVGSNEKLFF.

The sample holds many counts of this clonotype. J is TRBJ1-1 and V is TRBV3-1, with D possibly being TRBD1 (5 bases). This CDR3 has 11 residues. Trimming stripped 10 bases from V and 5 bases from J, with 11 bases between. Germline CDR1 LGHDT, CDR2 YNNKEL (reference sequence). CDR3 bases: TGTGCCACTCGGGGCGGAACTGAAGCTTTCTTT. It specifies CATRGGTEAFF.

This clonotype was recorded at least ten times. The rearrangement joins TRBV20-1 to TRBJ2-5, with 8 bases lining up with TRBD2. The CDR3 is 14 amino acids. The V gene's germline CDR1 is DFQATT and CDR2 SNEGSKA (reference sequence). J gave up 4 bases and V 0 bases, and 4 bases lay outside the gene matches. The DNA of the CDR3 is TGCAGTGCTAGAGATCTAACTAGCGGAGAGACCCAGTACTTC. It is translated as CSARDLTSGETQYF.

CDR3: CASRWTGQGNSNQPQHF. The CDR3 DNA is TGTGCCAGCAGGTGGACAGGGCAGGGGAATAGCAATCAGCCCCAGCATTTT. The chain is built from TRBV12-3 or TRBV12-4 and TRBJ1-5; TRBD1 matches at 8 bases. The CDR3 sequence is 17 residues long. The V segment lost 6 bases and the J segment 0 bases; nucleotides outside the gene matches: 10.

The CDR3 sequence is CASSEVGGAFF. The CDR3 DNA follows: TGTGCCAGCAGTGAGGTTGGCGGAGCTTTCTTT. The chain employs TRBV6-1 and TRBJ1-1; D uncertain. This CDR3 has 11 residues. Germline V lookup: CDR1 MNHNS, CDR2 SASEGT. Trimming cost V 3 bases and J 10 bases, with 9 bases left between them.

The V and J genes are TRBV5-1 and TRBJ2-1; 11 nucleotides agree with TRBD2. Trimming removed 4 bases from V and 4 bases from J; junction bases left unmatched: 10. The CDR3 runs 17 residues. From germline, CDR1 is SGHRS and CDR2 YFSETQ. The CDR3 sequence: CASSQLAGGTEYNEQFF. The CDR3 bases are TGCGCCAGCAGCCAGCTAGCGGGAGGAACCGAATACAATGAGCAGTTCTTC.

The rearrangement joins TRBV24-1 to TRBJ2-3; D is ambiguous. Per germline, CDR1 KGHDR and CDR2 SFDVKD. V gave up 3 bases and J gave up 0 bases, with 6 bases separating them. The CDR3 is 14 residues long. The CDR3 DNA reads as TGTGCCACCAGTGATCCCAGAAGCACAGATACGCAGTATTTT. It codes for CATSDPRSTDTQYF.

This clonotype was seen at least ten times. The rearrangement joins TRBV30 to TRBJ1-2; no firm D call. The CDR3 extends over 16 amino acids. V was cut by 0 bases and J by 2 bases, with 16 bases left in between. The germline V gene has CDR1 GTSNPN and CDR2 SVGIG (reference sequence). The CDR3 region has the DNA TGTGCCTGGAGTGTACATCAAAAAGGACGGAACTATGGCTACACCTTC. Protein product: CAWSVHQKGRNYGYTF. The variable domain in full, with the rest retrieved from reference TRBV30 and TRBJ1-2, is SQTIHQWPATLVQPVGSPLSLECTVEGTSNPNLYWYRQAAGRGLQLLFYSVGIGQISSEVPQNLSASRPQDRQFILSSKKLLLSDSGFYLCAWSVHQKGRNYGYTFGSGTRLTVV.

This clonotype was seen more than once but under ten times. This rearrangement joins TRBV5-4 to TRBJ2-3, with TRBD2 as a possible D gene (6 bases). CDR3 length equals 13 residues. V lost 4 bases, J lost 14 bases, and 20 bases lay in between. Germline CDR1 and CDR2: SGHNT and YYREEE (reference sequence). The CDR3 DNA follows: TGTGCCAGCAGCACGGACTACTCATCTACAGGGTATTTT. It translates to CASSTDYSSTGYF.

This clonotype has only a few counts. J is TRBJ2-1 and V is TRBV4-3; possible D gene TRBD1, 6 bases. Trimming left V 0 bases short and J 2 bases short, with 8 bases between. Germline CDR1 is LGHNA and CDR2 is YSLEER. The CDR3 contains 15 residues. For the CDR3, the DNA is TGCGCCAGCAGCCAAGACAGGGGACCCTACAATGAGCAGTTCTTC. Protein product: CASSQDRGPYNEQFF.

This clonotype was seen only a few times. The chain's CDR3 is CASNEGLSKNIQYF. CDR3 DNA: TGTGCCAGCAACGAGGGGCTGAGCAAAAACATTCAGTACTTC. The rearrangement links TRBV28 to TRBJ2-4; D may match TRBD1 or TRBD2 (5 bases each). From germline, CDR1 is MDHEN and CDR2 SYDVKM. V dropped 7 bases and J dropped 3 bases, with 13 bases sitting between them. The CDR3 is made up of 14 amino acids.

The gene calls are TRBV4-3 and TRBJ1-3; no clear D. Germline loops: CDR1 LGHNA, CDR2 YSLEER. There are 20 residues in the CDR3. Trimming left V 3 bases short and J 0 bases short, with 24 bases between. CDR3 bases: TGCGCCAGCAGCCAGGTCCGGGTGGTATCCCCCCCTCTCTCTGGAAACACCATATATTTT. Its translation: CASSQVRVVSPPLSGNTIYF.

This clonotype was seen ten or more times. The chain has TRBV18 and TRBJ1-3; D possibly corresponds to TRBD1 (6 bases). Germline CDR1 KGHSH, CDR2 LQKENI. V lost 5 bases, J lost 4 bases, and 12 bases lay in between. The CDR3 consists of 14 residues. CDR3 sequence reads: CASSGRTEGNTIYF. The CDR3 DNA is TGTGCCAGCTCAGGACGGACAGAAGGAAACACCATATATTTT.

This clonotype appeared many times. V gene TRBV7-2 combines with J gene TRBJ1-1; 9 nucleotides line up with TRBD1. CDR1 SGHTA and CDR2 FQGNSA come from the germline V gene. This CDR3 contains 14 residues. V gave up 5 bases and J gave up 0 bases; unmatched junction bases: 1. The CDR3 here is CASSRDRVNTEAFF. CDR3 in DNA: TGTGCCAGCAGCCGGGACAGGGTGAACACTGAAGCTTTCTTT.